The clone carrying this TCR beta chain was observed at least ten times. What it recognizes is unknown. This sample stems from a study of human T cells and chemical hapten exposure. About the study: Mostly female patients had alopecia areata, totalis or universalis.

TCRdb called the RACE reads again in MiXCR, with one record for every CDR3 protein. The data show tens of thousands of distinct CDR3 sequences, 9.8% seen once. The CDR3 is 14 residues long. CDR1 MDHEN and CDR2 SYDVKM come from the germline V gene. V dropped 2 bases and J dropped 5 bases, with 10 bases sitting between them. Study-level findings and limits: No alteration of TCRs above 1 in 1000 frequency was seen with DPC sensitization.

The time point denotes: patch test 1, 2 weeks after DPC sensitization. Documented treatment: therapeutic diphenylcyclopropenone sensitization with weekly scalp DPC. This sample comprised whole blood, obtained in connection with sensitization to the hapten diphenylcyclopropenone (DPC). The chain uses TRBV28 and TRBJ1-5; unclear D gene. The origin of this receptor is a woman in her forties with alopecia areata. Some clones in this sample may be carry-over from other donors' samples. The CDR3 loop reads CASSLETADQPQHF. CDR3 bases: TGTGCCAGCAGTTTAGAAACAGCGGATCAGCCCCAGCATTTT. The entire variable domain, with the rest obtained from reference TRBV28 and TRBJ1-5, is as follows: DVKVTQSSRYLVKRTGEKVFLECVQDMDHENMFWYRQDPGLGLRLIYFSYDVKMKEKGDIPEGYSVSREKKERFSLILESASTNQTSMYLCASSLETADQPQHFGDGTRLSIL.